This record covers a single T cell receptor beta chain. Its binding antigen is unknown. The record has no base qualities; no much larger clone is one base away. The High Capacity cDNA Reverse Transcription Kit was used to reverse transcribe all of the isolated RNA, meaning that expressed TCRB transcripts were what got sequenced. Naive, central memory and regulatory T cell samples underwent deep immunoSEQ sequencing, averaging about 3.3 million total reads per sample. Sorted cells were lysed in RLT buffer and RNA was extracted with DNase-treated RNeasy Micro or Mini kits, depending on cell number. Each cell subset was processed separately to prevent cross-contamination, with patient and healthy donor samples processed together. TCRB sequences were amplified from cDNA with the immunoSEQ multiplex PCR, producing 87-bp fragments spanning the CDR3 region. Sequencing of the amplicons was performed on the Illumina HiSeq platform. For the original study's pipeline: Synthetic template baselines were used to correct PCR bias computationally, reads within Hamming distance 2 were collapsed, and singletons that could not be merged were discarded. Reads were aligned against IMGT so that V, D and J genes, CDR3 length and insertions or deletions at six rearrangement sites could be assigned. Within each subset, clonotype counts were normalized to the number of sorted cells before true diversity and Gini coefficients were calculated with the tcR R package. The overlap coefficient, calculated on TCRB nucleotide sequences, was used to quantify repertoire sharing. The source is immuneACCESS, and TCRdb retained only in-frame sequences with V and J called. Part of the clones is not carried over; for the studies checked, unresolved V genes explain less than half of this, and the remainder is unexplained. D and trimming come from the DNA, and the V and J calls and clone size come from that table. The sample table records around 250,000 clones; 27% of these occur just once. Together, the top ten hold 3.5% to 4.5% of the sample.

This entry comes from a study of beta chain features in type 1 diabetes (dated by TCRdb to between 2017 and 2018). About the investigation overall: No differences in mean age, gender distribution, total cell number or subset yield were found between patients and healthy donors. A total of 90 million to 120 million sorted cells were examined across all samples, and a strong correlation was observed between cell number per subset and RNA yield. The study compared the TCRB repertoires of sorted circulating CD4+ T cell subsets in recently diagnosed type 1 diabetes patients with those in matched healthy donors. Regulatory and stem cell-like memory subsets were isolated from only 8 patients and 8 healthy donors, whereas naive and central memory subsets came from all 28 donors. What the authors observed across the whole study: Because cDNA was sequenced instead of genomic DNA, highly expressing activated cells could be over-represented, though the groups showed no difference in activation or CD3 levels. Type 1 diabetes patients showed a moderate but significant shortening of TCRB CDR3 length in all four CD4+ subsets. Fewer insertions and more nucleotide deletions at VDJ recombination sites were observed in patients with type 1 diabetes, implying thymic rearrangement abnormalities. Naive, central memory and regulatory TCRB repertoires appeared to be more similar among patients than among healthy donors. Shorter templates might have been favored by PCR, but patient and control samples were amplified and corrected together, so both groups would have been affected equally by any skew. Because the HLA sub-analyses included only small numbers of individuals, any influence of HLA type on TCRB rearrangement was left unresolved.

The CDR3, cysteine through phenylalanine, is 19 amino acids long. Only CDR3 DNA remains: 57 bases, in frame from the first base. The V end gives up 6 bases and the J end 0 bases, leaving 16 bases in the junction not matched to a gene. Looking up the germline V gene yields CDR1 SGHTA and CDR2 FQGNSA. From each donor, a single peripheral blood sample of 90 to 150 mL on average was drawn into heparinised tubes. Using a panel that included CD45RO, CCR7, CD25, CD127, CD95 and CD27, naive, central memory, regulatory and stem cell-like memory CD4+ T cells were sorted on a BD FACSAria II. A purity above 95% was achieved for all sorted populations. PBMCs were isolated immediately by Lymphoprep density gradient centrifugation and stained directly without culture. Samples were stained and sorted in pairs, with one healthy donor and one patient per experiment, so that batch effects were minimized.

The sequence joins TRBV7-2 to TRBJ2-3; the central 9 bases match TRBD1. The sequencing input was central memory CD4+ T cells from blood. This clonotype originated in a young man in good health. The CDR3: CASRPPRGQGRTSTDTQYF. At the DNA level, the sequence is TGTGCCAGCAGGCCCCCTCGGGGACAGGGCCGTACTAGCACAGATACGCAGTATTTT.